The rows below give T cell receptor beta chains drawn from one sample of a study of molecular identifiers for immune sequencing clone quantification. MiXCR, applied by TCRdb to the PCR reads, yields one record per CDR3 protein. The data show 350,000 or so distinct CDR3 sequences, about 20% seen once. Sequenced input: naive CD8+ T cells from blood, with Jurkat cell RNA spiked in. These receptors came from a human donor in good health. Some libraries in this study had Jurkat cell RNA spiked in. Both conserved end residues are part of each CDR3. The D gene is left open where the match is weak. Clone size is shown for a subset of rows, as once, few, many or a class of expanded clone.

>many|TRBV6-5|TRBJ1-2|TRBD1
TGTGCCAGCAGTTACCTGAATCCCGGACAGGGAGGCTACACCTTC
CASSYLNPGQGGYTF
>-|TRBV11-1|TRBJ2-2|-
TGTGCCAGCAGCCCAAGCCGAAGGGTCACCGGGGAGCTGTTTTTT
CASSPSRRVTGELFF
>-|TRBV11-1|TRBJ2-1|-
TGTGCCAGCAGCCCCAAACTAGTGGGGTGGTCCTACAATGAGCGGTTCTTC
CASSPKLVGWSYNERFF
>many|TRBV30|TRBJ2-7|-
TGTGCCTGGAACCGGCTAGACTACGAGCAGTACTTC
CAWNRLDYEQYF
>-|TRBV4-3|TRBJ2-2|TRBD2
TGCGCCAGCAGCACACTAGTAAGGGCCGGGGGGGGCCACACCGGGGAGCTGTTTTTT
CASSTLVRAGGGHTGELFF
>-|TRBV5-1|TRBJ2-1|-
TGCGGCAGCAAAGCAGGGTCCAATGAGCAGTTCTTC
CGSKAGSNEQFF
>-|TRBV6-5|TRBJ1-5|-
TGTGCCAGCAGTCAGGACAGTTTGAATCAGCCCCAGCATTTT
CASSQDSLNQPQHF
>few|TRBV20-1|TRBJ2-5|TRBD1
TGCAGTGCTGGGGACAGTCGCTACCAAGAGACCCAGTACTTC
CSAGDSRYQETQYF
>many|TRBV7-2|TRBJ2-4|-
TGTGCCAGCAGCCCCGCCCCCTTAAACATTCAGTACTTC
CASSPAPLNIQYF
>many|TRBV19|TRBJ2-1|-
TGTGCCAGTAGTATAGTCCCCTTAGGCGGCGATGAGCAGTTCTTC
CASSIVPLGGDEQFF